The clone carrying this T cell receptor (beta chain) is a singleton in its sample. The antigen is undetermined. The PCR was carried out with 60 Vbeta primers and 13 Jbeta primers. Some clones are missing from TCRdb's copy, which holds only in-frame ones; the method was immunoSEQ multiplex PCR. The data hold 160,000 or so clones, with more than 75% observed a single time. V was shortened by 5 bases and J by 3 bases, with 11 bases between the two germline ends. The CDR3 loop spans 13 amino acids. CDR1 and CDR2 (germline): SGHRS, YFSETQ. These data come from a study of cytomegalovirus exposure and HLA in healthy donors. Broader study findings: Links to common viral pathogens appeared, in a later analysis, for several of the most significant clusters. The study listed roughly 150 cytomegalovirus-associated TCR beta chains.

The sequencing sample was made of PBMCs. The TCR originated in a man aged 18 to 29 in good health and CMV-seropositive. The genes are TRBV5-1 and TRBJ1-1, with D uncertain. Here the CDR3 reads CASSTPRDTEAFF. The CDR3 DNA is TGCGCCAGCAGTACTCCGCGGGACACTGAAGCTTTCTTT.